These 17 T cell receptor beta chains were sequenced from one sample in a study of early T cells in non-severe SARS-CoV-2 infection. TCRdb reanalysed the 5' RACE reads using MiXCR and keeps one entry per CDR3 protein. The data show around 23,000 distinct CDR3 sequences, with about 5.1% seen just once and around a tenth held by the top ten. Sequences were obtained from whole blood. The origin of the receptors is an adult who was a healthcare worker with PCR-confirmed SARS-CoV-2 infection or an uninfected control (not recorded which).

This clonotype was found a few times. J is TRBJ2-7 and V is TRBV10-3; TRBD2 agrees at 10 bases. CDR3 length equals 15 residues. CDR1 and CDR2 (germline): ENHRY, SYGVKD. The ends lost 11 bases at V and 1 base at J; junction bases unmatched: 11. CDR3 sequence reads: CAAWGTSGISYEQYF. The CDR3, as DNA: TGTGCCGCATGGGGAACTAGCGGGATTTCCTACGAGCAGTACTTC.

This clonotype was observed a handful of times. The chain joins TRBV18 to TRBJ2-5, with D hard to call. From germline, CDR1 is KGHSH and CDR2 LQKENI. Trimming pared 2 bases from V and 4 bases from J, leaving 2 bases between. The CDR3 runs 11 residues. The CDR3 is CASSPGETQYF. CDR3 coding DNA: TGTGCCAGCTCACCAGGAGAGACCCAGTACTTC.

This clonotype was counted ten times or more. This chain uses TRBV6-6 with TRBJ2-1, with TRBD2 matching 7 bases. Germline-derived CDR1 and CDR2 are MNHNY and SVGAGI (reference sequence). Unmatched junction bases numbered 6, after V lost 10 bases and J lost 0 bases. The CDR3 length is 14 residues. The CDR3 region is CATTGGSSYNEQFF. CDR3 coding DNA: TGTGCCACCACTGGCGGGAGCTCCTACAATGAGCAGTTCTTC.

This clonotype qualifies as medium-sized (0.01 to 0.1%). CDR3 in DNA: TGCAGCGTTGGACCCGCGCAGGGTACGGACAATGAGCAGTTCTTC. Its protein product is CSVGPAQGTDNEQFF. The genes are TRBV29-1 and TRBJ2-1, with D perhaps matching TRBD1 (5 bases). Germline V gives CDR1 SQVTM, CDR2 ANQGSEA. The CDR3 runs to 15 residues. V lost 4 bases, J lost 5 bases, and 18 bases lay in between.

This clonotype was picked up many times. The V call is TRBV2, the J call TRBJ2-2; tentative D call: TRBD1 (6 bases). V gave up 6 bases and J gave up 6 bases, with 11 bases separating them. CDR1 is SNHLY and CDR2 is FYNNEI in the germline V gene. CDR3 length: 13 residues. The DNA of the CDR3 is TGTGCCAGCAGGGTAGAGGGGGCCGGGGAGCTGTTTTTT. Its protein is CASRVEGAGELFF. Based on the CDR3 plus reference TRBV2 and TRBJ2-2, the full variable domain is EPEVTQTPSHQVTQMGQEVILRCVPISNHLYFYWYRQILGQKVEFLVSFYNNEISEKSEIFDDQFSVERPDGSNFTLKIRSTKLEDSAMYFCASRVEGAGELFFGEGSRLTVL.

At least ten counts were recorded for this clonotype. V and J are TRBV2 and TRBJ2-7; 13 nucleotides match TRBD2. Per germline, CDR1 SNHLY and CDR2 FYNNEI. The CDR3 is 17 amino acids. The chain's CDR3 is CAIRPRTSGSNSYEQYV. CDR3 coding DNA: TGTGCTATCAGACCCAGGACTAGCGGGAGTAACTCCTACGAGCAGTACGTC.

The genes are TRBV11-2 and TRBJ2-2; D gene ambiguous. Germline loops: CDR1 SGHAT, CDR2 FQNNGV. Trimming pared 0 bases from V and 1 base from J, leaving 12 bases between. The CDR3 is 17 amino acids. CDR3 sequence (DNA): TGTGCCAGCAGCTTAGATGGGTTTGTGATGAACACCGGGGAGCTGTTTTTT. It yields the protein CASSLDGFVMNTGELFF.

To note about this clonotype: This may be a read error: a much more frequent sequence differs by one nucleotide. CDR3 in DNA: TGTGCCAGCAGCTTTGCGGGAAACACCTGGGAGCTGTTTTTT. Translated, it gives CASSFAGNTWELFF. This chain connects TRBV7-3 to TRBJ2-2; the D gene is possibly TRBD2 (6 bases). Looked up from germline, CDR1 is SGHTA and CDR2 is FQGTGA. The length of the CDR3 is 14 residues.

This clonotype appeared many times. This chain uses TRBV4-3 with TRBJ2-3, with TRBD2 identical over 8 bases. The V gene end was trimmed by 5 bases and the J gene end by 6 bases; junction bases not matched to a gene: 13. This CDR3 has 16 residues. Looked up from germline, CDR1 is LGHNA and CDR2 is YSLEER. CDR3 protein: CASSLRASGSGDTQYF. In DNA form, the CDR3 reads TGCGCCAGCAGCTTAAGGGCCAGCGGGAGTGGGGATACGCAGTATTTT.

This clonotype was found many times. The rearrangement joins TRBV7-6 to TRBJ2-7, with TRBD1 identical over 10 bases. The CDR3 runs to 15 residues. CDR1 SGHVS and CDR2 FNYEAQ come from the germline V gene. V lost 5 bases and J lost 2; bases outside the gene matches: 6. The DNA for the CDR3 is TGTGCCAGCAGCACCGGGACAGGGGCCGCCTACGAGCAGTACTTC. Translated: CASSTGTGAAYEQYF.

The genes are TRBV20-1 and TRBJ1-1; no clear D. Per germline, CDR1 DFQATT and CDR2 SNEGSKA (reference sequence). V gave up 5 bases and J gave up 7 bases, with 11 bases separating them. This CDR3 has 11 residues. In DNA form, the CDR3 reads TGCAGTGCTCCCCGGACGGATGAAGCTTTCTTT. Translating it yields CSAPRTDEAFF.

CDR3 in DNA: TGCAGCGTTGGGACGGGACTTGGAAGTGAGCAGTTCTTC. Translated, it gives CSVGTGLGSEQFF. The chain has TRBV29-1 and TRBJ2-1; the D gene is possibly TRBD2 (6 bases). The CDR3 covers 13 residues. The germline V gene has CDR1 SQVTM and CDR2 ANQGSEA. The germline V and J ends were trimmed by 4 bases and 9 bases, with 16 bases remaining between them.

The V gene is TRBV3-1, the J gene TRBJ2-7; no reliable D call. This CDR3 is 11 amino acids long. The germline gives CDR1 LGHDT, CDR2 YNNKEL (reference sequence). V was cut by 4 bases and J by 4 bases, with 5 bases left in between. Written as DNA, the CDR3 is TGTGCCAGCAGCCTAAATTACGAGCAGTACTTC. It encodes CASSLNYEQYF.

This clonotype showed up many times. The chain joins TRBV29-1 to TRBJ1-2; 7 positions match TRBD1. The CDR3 has 11 amino acids. With 7 bases clipped from V and 5 bases from J, the junction kept 4 bases outside the gene matches. Germline lookup yields CDR1 SQVTM and CDR2 ANQGSEA. The CDR3: CSGGTDYGYTF. CDR3 nucleotides: TGCAGCGGTGGGACAGATTATGGCTACACCTTC.

This clonotype was observed at least ten times. The V and J genes are TRBV20-1 and TRBJ1-6; D is unresolved. The CDR3 length is 13 residues. CDR1 is DFQATT and CDR2 is SNEGSKA in the germline V gene (reference sequence). Trimming took off 6 bases at V and 10 bases at J, with 16 bases between the two ends. CDR3 sequence reads: CSATTELGSPLHF. CDR3 sequence (DNA): TGCAGTGCCACAACAGAACTAGGGTCACCCCTCCACTTT.

In this sample, this clonotype turned up many times. This sequence joins TRBV20-1 and TRBJ2-1; the D gene could be TRBD1 or TRBD2 (5 bases each). CDR1 DFQATT and CDR2 SNEGSKA come from the germline V gene (reference sequence). The V end was cut by 6 bases, the J end by 11 bases, with 14 bases between. This CDR3 contains 11 residues. The CDR3 region has the DNA TGCAGTGCCCCCCGATCGGGACAGCAGTTCTTC. Amino acids: CSAPRSGQQFF.

This clonotype came up many times. The chain uses TRBV24-1 and TRBJ2-1, with 15 bases aligning to TRBD2. CDR3 length: 16 residues. Germline values: CDR1 KGHDR, CDR2 SFDVKD. Trimming removed 3 bases from V and 12 bases from J; junction bases left unmatched: 8. CDR3 DNA sequence: TGTGCCACCAGTGATCCCGGACTAGCGGGAGGGCCTGGGCAGTTCTTC. Protein: CATSDPGLAGGPGQFF.